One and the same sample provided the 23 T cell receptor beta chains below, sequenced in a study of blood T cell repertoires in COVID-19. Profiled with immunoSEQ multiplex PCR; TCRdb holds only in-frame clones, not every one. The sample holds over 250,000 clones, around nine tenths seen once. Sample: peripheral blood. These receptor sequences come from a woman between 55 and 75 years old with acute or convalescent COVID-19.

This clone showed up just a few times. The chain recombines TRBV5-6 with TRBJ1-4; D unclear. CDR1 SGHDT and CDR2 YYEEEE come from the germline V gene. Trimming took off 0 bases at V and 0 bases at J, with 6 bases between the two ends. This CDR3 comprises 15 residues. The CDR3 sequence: CASSLAQATNEKLFF. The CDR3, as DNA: TGTGCCAGCAGCTTGGCCCAGGCAACTAATGAAAAACTGTTTTTT. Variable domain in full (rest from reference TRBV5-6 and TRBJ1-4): DAGVTQSPTHLIKTRGQQVTLRCSPKSGHDTVSWYQQALGQGPQFIFQYYEEEERQRGNFPDRFSGHQFPNYSSELNVNALLLGDSALYLCASSLAQATNEKLFFGSGTQLSVL.

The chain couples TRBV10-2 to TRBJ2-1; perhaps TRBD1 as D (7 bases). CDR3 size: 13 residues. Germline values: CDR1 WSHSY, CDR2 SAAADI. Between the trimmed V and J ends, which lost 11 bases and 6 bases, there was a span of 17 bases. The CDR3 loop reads CASRGDGLNEQFF. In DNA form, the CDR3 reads TGCGCCTCCAGGGGGGACGGCCTCAATGAGCAGTTCTTC.

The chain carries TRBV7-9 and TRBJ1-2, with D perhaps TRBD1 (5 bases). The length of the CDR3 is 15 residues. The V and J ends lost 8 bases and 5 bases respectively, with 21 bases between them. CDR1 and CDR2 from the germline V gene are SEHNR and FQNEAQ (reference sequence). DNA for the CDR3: TGTGCCAGCGAACTCAGGCGGGCGGGGGGATATGGCTACACCTTC. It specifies CASELRRAGGYGYTF.

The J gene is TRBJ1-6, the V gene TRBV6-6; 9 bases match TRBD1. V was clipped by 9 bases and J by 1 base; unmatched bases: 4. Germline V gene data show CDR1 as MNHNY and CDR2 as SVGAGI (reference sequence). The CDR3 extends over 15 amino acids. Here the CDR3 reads CASTGGASYNSPLHF. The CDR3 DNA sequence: TGTGCCAGTACAGGGGGCGCGTCCTATAATTCACCCCTCCACTTT.

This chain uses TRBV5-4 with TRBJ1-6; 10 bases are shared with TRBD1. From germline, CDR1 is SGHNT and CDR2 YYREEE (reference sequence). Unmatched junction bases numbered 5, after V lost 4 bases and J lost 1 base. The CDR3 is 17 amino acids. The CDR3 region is CASSEGQGFSYNSPLHF. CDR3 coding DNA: TGTGCCAGCAGCGAGGGACAGGGGTTTTCCTATAATTCACCCCTCCACTTT.

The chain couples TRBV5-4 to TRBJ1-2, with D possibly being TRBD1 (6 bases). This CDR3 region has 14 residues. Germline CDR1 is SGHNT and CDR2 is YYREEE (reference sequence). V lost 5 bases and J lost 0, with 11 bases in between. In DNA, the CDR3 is TGTGCCAGCAGGTCGCAGGGGTCTAACTATGGCTACACCTTC. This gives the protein CASRSQGSNYGYTF. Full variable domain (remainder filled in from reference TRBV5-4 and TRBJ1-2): ETGVTQSPTHLIKTRGQQVTLRCSSQSGHNTVSWYQQALGQGPQFIFQYYREEENGRGNFPPRFSGLQFPNYSSELNVNALELDDSALYLCASRSQGSNYGYTFGSGTRLTVV.

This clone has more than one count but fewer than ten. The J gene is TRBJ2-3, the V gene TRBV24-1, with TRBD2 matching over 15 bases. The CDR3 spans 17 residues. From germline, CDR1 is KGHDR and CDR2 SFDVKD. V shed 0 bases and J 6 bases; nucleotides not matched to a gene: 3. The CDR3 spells CATSDLGTSGGLDTQYF. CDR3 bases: TGTGCCACCAGTGATTTGGGGACTAGCGGGGGGTTGGATACGCAGTATTTT.

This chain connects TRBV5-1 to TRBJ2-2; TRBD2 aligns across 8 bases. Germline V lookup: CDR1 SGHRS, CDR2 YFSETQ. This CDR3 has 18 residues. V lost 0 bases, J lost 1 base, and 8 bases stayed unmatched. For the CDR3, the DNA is TGCGCCAGCAGCTTGGCCCGTCGGGGGGGACTGAACACCGGGGAGCTGTTTTTT. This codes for CASSLARRGGLNTGELFF.

The chain's CDR3 is CASTSDRDEKLFF. CDR3 coding DNA: TGTGCCAGCACCTCGGACAGGGATGAAAAACTGTTTTTT. This chain links TRBV6-5 with TRBJ1-4; 8 nucleotides align to TRBD1. This CDR3 region has 13 residues. Trimming cost V 7 bases and J 6 bases; bases outside gene matches: 4. The germline V gene encodes CDR1 MNHEY and CDR2 SVGAGI.

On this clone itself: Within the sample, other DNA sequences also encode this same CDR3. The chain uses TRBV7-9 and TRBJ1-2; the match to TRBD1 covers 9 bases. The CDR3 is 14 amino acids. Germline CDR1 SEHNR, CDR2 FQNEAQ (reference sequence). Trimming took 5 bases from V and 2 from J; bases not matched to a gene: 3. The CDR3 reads CASSPGQGNYGYTF. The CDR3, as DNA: TGTGCCAGCAGCCCCGGACAGGGGAACTATGGCTACACCTTC. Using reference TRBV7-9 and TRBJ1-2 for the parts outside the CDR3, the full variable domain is DTGVSQNPRHKITKRGQNVTFRCDPISEHNRLYWYRQTLGQGPEFLTYFQNEAQLEKSRLLSDRFSAERPKGSFSTLEIQRTEQGDSAMYLCASSPGQGNYGYTFGSGTRLTVV.

CDR3 coding DNA: TGTGCCAGCAGCCCCTCTTCCGCAACTAATGAAAAACTGTTTTTT. This sequence encodes CASSPSSATNEKLFF. V usage is TRBV6-5 and J usage is TRBJ1-4, with unresolved D. Germline CDR1 and CDR2: MNHEY and SVGAGI. V was trimmed by 6 bases and J by 0 bases, leaving 11 bases between them. CDR3 length: 15 amino acids.

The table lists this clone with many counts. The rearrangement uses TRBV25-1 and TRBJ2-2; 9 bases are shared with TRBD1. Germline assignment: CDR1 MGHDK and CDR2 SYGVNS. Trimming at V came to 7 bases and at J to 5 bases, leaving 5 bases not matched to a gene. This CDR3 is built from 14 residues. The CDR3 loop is CASKGTGKTGELFF. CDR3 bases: TGTGCCAGCAAAGGGACAGGGAAAACCGGGGAGCTGTTTTTT.

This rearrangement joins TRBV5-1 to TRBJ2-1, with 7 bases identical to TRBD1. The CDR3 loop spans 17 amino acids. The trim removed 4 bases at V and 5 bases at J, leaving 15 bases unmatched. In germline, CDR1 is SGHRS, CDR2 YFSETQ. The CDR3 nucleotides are TGCGCCAGCAGCGACCTAGGGGGCCGGACAGTTCACAATGAGCAGTTCTTC. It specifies CASSDLGGRTVHNEQFF.

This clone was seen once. The DNA of the CDR3 is TGCGCCAGCAGCTTGAGACCGGCTCCCGGGAATACGCAGTATTTT. Protein product: CASSLRPAPGNTQYF. The chain uses TRBV5-1 and TRBJ2-3, with a weak D call TRBD2 (5 bases). In germline, CDR1 is SGHRS, CDR2 YFSETQ. V lost 1 base and J lost 7, with 16 bases in between. The CDR3 spans 15 residues.

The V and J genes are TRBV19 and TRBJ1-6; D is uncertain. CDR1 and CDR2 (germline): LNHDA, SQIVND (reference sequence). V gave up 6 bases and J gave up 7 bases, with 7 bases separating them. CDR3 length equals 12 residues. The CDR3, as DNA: TGTGCCAGTAGCGAGAAAAATTCACCCCTCCACTTT. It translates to CASSEKNSPLHF.

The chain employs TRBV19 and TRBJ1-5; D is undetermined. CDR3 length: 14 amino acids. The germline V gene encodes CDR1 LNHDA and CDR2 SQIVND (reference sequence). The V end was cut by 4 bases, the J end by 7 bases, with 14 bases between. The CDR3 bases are TGTGCCAGTAGTAGGACTCCCCCTCCCCAGCCCCAGCATTTT. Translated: CASSRTPPPQPQHF.

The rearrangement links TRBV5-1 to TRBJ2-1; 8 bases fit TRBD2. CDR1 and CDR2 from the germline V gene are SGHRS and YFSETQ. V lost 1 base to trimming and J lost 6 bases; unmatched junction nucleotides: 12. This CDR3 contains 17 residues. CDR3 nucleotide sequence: TGCGCCAGCAGCTTGTTTCCTAGCGGGCTCCGAGGCAATGAGCAGTTCTTC. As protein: CASSLFPSGLRGNEQFF.

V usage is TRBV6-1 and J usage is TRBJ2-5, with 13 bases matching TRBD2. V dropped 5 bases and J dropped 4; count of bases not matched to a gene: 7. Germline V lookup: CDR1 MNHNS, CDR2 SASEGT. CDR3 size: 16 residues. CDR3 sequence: CASSQGLAGVGETQYF. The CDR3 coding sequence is TGTGCCAGCAGTCAAGGACTAGCGGGGGTGGGAGAGACCCAGTACTTC.

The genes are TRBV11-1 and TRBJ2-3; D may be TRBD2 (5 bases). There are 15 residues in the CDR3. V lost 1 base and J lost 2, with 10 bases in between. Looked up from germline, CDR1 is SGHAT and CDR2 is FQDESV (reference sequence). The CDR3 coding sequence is TGTGCCAGCAGCTTAGTAGGACTTTCCACAGATACGCAGTATTTT. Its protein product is CASSLVGLSTDTQYF.

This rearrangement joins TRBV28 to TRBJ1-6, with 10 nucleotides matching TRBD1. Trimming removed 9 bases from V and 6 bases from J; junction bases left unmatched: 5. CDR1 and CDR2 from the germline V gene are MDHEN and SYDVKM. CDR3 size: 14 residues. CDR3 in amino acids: CASLTGGVNSPLHF. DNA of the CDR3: TGTGCCAGTTTGACAGGGGGCGTTAATTCACCCCTCCACTTT. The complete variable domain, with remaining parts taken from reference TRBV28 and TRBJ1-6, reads DVKVTQSSRYLVKRTGEKVFLECVQDMDHENMFWYRQDPGLGLRLIYFSYDVKMKEKGDIPEGYSVSREKKERFSLILESASTNQTSMYLCASLTGGVNSPLHFGNGTRLTVT.

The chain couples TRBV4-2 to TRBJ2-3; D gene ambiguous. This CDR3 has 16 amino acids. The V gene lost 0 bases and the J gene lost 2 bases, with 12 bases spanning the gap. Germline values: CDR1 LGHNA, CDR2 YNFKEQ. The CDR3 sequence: CASSQDRLVPTDTQYF. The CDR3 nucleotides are TGTGCCAGCAGCCAAGATAGGCTAGTCCCCACAGATACGCAGTATTTT.

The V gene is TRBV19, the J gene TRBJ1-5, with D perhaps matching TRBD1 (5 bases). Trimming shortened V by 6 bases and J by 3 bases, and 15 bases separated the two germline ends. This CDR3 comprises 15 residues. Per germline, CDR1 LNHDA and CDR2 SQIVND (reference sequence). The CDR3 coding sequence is TGTGCCAGTAGAGGGCGGCGGGGCCCCAATCAGCCCCAGCATTTT. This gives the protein CASRGRRGPNQPQHF.

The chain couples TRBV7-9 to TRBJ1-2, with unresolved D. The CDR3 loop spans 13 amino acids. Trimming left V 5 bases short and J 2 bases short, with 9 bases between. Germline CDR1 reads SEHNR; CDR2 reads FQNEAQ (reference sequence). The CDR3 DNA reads TGTGCCAGCAGCAAGACATCCAACTATGGCTACACCTTC. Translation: CASSKTSNYGYTF.